Given below is one T cell receptor beta chain in context. Antigen: not known. This entry comes from a study of cytomegalovirus exposure and HLA in healthy donors. The PCR had 60 Vbeta and 13 Jbeta primers. In the authors' workflow: Approximately 78 million unique TCR beta chains, roughly 11 million of them shared, were counted by a later analysis. The table came from immunoSEQ multiplex PCR; TCRdb's copy has only in-frame clones and leaves some out. That table supplies the V and J calls and clone size; D and trimming were determined from the DNA. The profile covers about 170,000 clones, with approximately 79% appearing a single time and around 2.3% taken by the ten largest. CDR3 length equals 12 residues. CDR1 SGHTA and CDR2 FQGNSA come from the germline V gene. With 0 bases removed from V and 8 bases from J, the gap between germline ends came to 4 bases. The study, taken as a whole, reports: Based on reports, TCR beta sequences accurately predicted HLA-A and HLA-B alleles for most subjects.

V and J are TRBV7-2 and TRBJ2-2; no definite D call. The TCR originated in a male donor in good health and CMV-seronegative. The sequenced material came from PBMCs. The CDR3 sequence: CASSLAVGELFF. CDR3 bases: TGTGCCAGCAGCTTAGCCGTAGGGGAGCTGTTTTTT.